The text below deals with one TCR beta chain. The data are from a study of blood T cell repertoires in COVID-19. Study summary: COVID-19 samples collected from the United States, Italy and Spain covered acute and convalescent phases. Nucleic acid was either cDNA or gDNA, and it came from T cells, B-cell-depleted T cells, or PBMCs.

Original processing methods: Researchers report that nucleated cell counts were estimated from reference gene primer amplification. The assay was immunoSEQ multiplex PCR, and TCRdb's table has in-frame clones only and misses some. Clone size and V and J calls were adopted from that table, with D and trimming inferred from the DNA. The sample lists tens of thousands of clones, roughly three quarters occurring once. Trimming took off 3 bases at V and 5 bases at J, with 10 bases between the two ends. Germline CDR1 reads SQVTM; CDR2 reads ANQGSEA. The CDR3 extends over 12 amino acids. V gene TRBV29-1 combines with J gene TRBJ2-5; no firm D call. The sample consisted of peripheral blood. This sequence was found in a human donor in a cohort sampled during active COVID-19. The CDR3, as DNA: TGCAGCGTTGATTCGAGCGCGGAGACCCAGTACTTC. This encodes CSVDSSAETQYF. Full variable domain (missing parts from reference TRBV29-1 and TRBJ2-5): SAVISQKPSRDICQRGTSLTIQCQVDSQVTMMFWYRQQPGQSLTLIATANQGSEATYESGFVIDKFPISRPNLTFSTLTVSNMSPEDSSIYLCSVDSSAETQYFGPGTRLLVL.